The present entry profiles one T cell receptor (beta chain) with its context. Its antigen is unidentified. The record originates from a study of cytomegalovirus exposure and HLA in healthy donors. Broader study findings: Donors were assumed by presence/absence analyses to have roughly uniform sequencing depth.

This CDR3 region has 14 residues. Germline CDR1 is SGDLS and CDR2 is YYNGEE. V was shortened by 4 bases and J by 5 bases, with 15 bases between the two germline ends. The PCR was carried out with 60 Vbeta primers and 13 Jbeta primers. The protocol was immunoSEQ multiplex PCR, while the TCRdb copy is restricted to in-frame clones and leaves out a portion. Of 150,000 to 200,000 clones detected, about 85% appear once; the ten largest clones hold 0.9% to 1.2%. The J gene is TRBJ1-2, the V gene TRBV9; D is uncertain. The TCR comes from a boy aged 2-9 years in good health and CMV-seronegative. What was sequenced was PBMCs. CDR3 amino acids: CASSPRPEPYGYTF. The CDR3 coding sequence is TGTGCCAGCAGCCCCCGCCCAGAACCTTATGGCTACACCTTC.